This T cell receptor (beta chain) was sequenced in a study of PD-L1 blockade in urothelial cancer. A spike-in of synthetic TCR analog templates was added to each PCR. Repertoires were generated with immunoSEQ multiplex PCR, while TCRdb's copy carries only in-frame clones and drops some. The sample contains 40,000 to 50,000 clones, around 80% of which appear only once. The junction had 9 bases not matched to a gene; V was cut back by 3 bases and J by 0 bases. The CDR3 extends over 17 amino acids. Germline CDR1 GTSNPN, CDR2 SVGIG (reference sequence). Time point here: pretreatment peripheral blood. Disease in patients was locally advanced or metastatic urothelial carcinoma.

This clonotype was sampled from a man between 65 and 85 years old with urothelial cancer. The rearrangement uses TRBV30 and TRBJ1-4; TRBD1 matches 8 bases. The sample here was PBMCs, taken around atezolizumab (anti-PD-L1) treatment. CDR3 DNA: TGTGCCTGGAGCTCCGGACAGGGTTGGGCAACTAATGAAAAACTGTTTTTT. It yields the protein CAWSSGQGWATNEKLFF.